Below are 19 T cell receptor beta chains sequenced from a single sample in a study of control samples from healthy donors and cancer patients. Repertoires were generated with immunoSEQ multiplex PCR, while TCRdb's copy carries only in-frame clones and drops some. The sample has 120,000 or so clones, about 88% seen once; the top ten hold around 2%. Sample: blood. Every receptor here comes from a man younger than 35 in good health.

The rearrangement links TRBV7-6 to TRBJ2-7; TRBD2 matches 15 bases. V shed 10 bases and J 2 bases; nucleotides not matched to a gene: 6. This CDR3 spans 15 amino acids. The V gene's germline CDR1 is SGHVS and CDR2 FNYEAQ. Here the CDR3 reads CATVGLAGGAYEQYF. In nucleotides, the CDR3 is TGTGCCACCGTGGGACTAGCGGGAGGAGCCTACGAGCAGTACTTC.

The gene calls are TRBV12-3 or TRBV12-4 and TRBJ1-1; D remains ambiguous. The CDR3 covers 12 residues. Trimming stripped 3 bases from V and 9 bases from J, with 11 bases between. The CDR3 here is CASSLGKSKAFF. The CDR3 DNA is TGTGCCAGCAGTTTGGGGAAGAGTAAAGCTTTCTTT.

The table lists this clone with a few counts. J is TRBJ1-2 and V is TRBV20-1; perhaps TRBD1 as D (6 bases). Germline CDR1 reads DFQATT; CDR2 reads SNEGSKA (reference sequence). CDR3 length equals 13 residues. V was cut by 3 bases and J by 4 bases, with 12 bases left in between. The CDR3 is CSASWGRVYGYTF. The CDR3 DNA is TGCAGTGCTAGTTGGGGGCGCGTCTATGGCTACACCTTC.

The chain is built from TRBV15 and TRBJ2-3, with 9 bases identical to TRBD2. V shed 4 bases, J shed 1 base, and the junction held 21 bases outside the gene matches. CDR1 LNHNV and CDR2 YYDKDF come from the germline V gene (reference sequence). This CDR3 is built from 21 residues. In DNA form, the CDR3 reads TGTGCCACCAGCACAAAAGATGACTGGCGGGAGGGAAACGCCGGCACAGATACGCAGTATTTT. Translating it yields CATSTKDDWREGNAGTDTQYF. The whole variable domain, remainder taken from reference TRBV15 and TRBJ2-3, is DAMVIQNPRYQVTQFGKPVTLSCSQTLNHNVMYWYQQKSSQAPKLLFHYYDKDFNNEADTPDNFQSRRPNTSFCFLDIRSPGLGDTAMYLCATSTKDDWREGNAGTDTQYFGPGTRLTVL.

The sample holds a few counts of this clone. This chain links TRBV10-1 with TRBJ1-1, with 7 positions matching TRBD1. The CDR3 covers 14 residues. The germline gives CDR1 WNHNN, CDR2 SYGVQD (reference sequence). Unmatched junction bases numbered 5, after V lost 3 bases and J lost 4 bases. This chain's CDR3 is CASSEDRAGTEAFF. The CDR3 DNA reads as TGCGCCAGCAGTGAAGACAGGGCTGGCACTGAAGCTTTCTTT.

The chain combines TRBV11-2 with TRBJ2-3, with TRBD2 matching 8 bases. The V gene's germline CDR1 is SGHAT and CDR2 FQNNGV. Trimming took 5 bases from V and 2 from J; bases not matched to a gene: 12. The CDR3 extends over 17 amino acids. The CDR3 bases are TGTGCCAGCAGCCGTAGTCCCGGGACTAGACACACAGATACGCAGTATTTT. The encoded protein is CASSRSPGTRHTDTQYF.

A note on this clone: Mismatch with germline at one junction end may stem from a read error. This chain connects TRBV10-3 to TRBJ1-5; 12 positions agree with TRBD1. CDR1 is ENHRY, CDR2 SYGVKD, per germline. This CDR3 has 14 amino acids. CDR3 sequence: CATLGTGGNQPQHF. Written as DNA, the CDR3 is TGTGCCACCCTAGGGACAGGGGGCAACCAGCCCCAGCATTTT.

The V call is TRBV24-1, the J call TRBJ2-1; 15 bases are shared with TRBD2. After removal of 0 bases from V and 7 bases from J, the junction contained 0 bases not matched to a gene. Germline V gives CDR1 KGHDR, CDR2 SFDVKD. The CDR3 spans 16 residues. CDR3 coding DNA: TGTGCCACCAGTGATTTGGGACTAGCGGGAGGGAATGAGCAGTTCTTC. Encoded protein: CATSDLGLAGGNEQFF.

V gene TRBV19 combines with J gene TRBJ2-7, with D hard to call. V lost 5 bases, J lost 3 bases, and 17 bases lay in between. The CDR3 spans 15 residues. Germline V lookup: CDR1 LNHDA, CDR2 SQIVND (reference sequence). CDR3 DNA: TGTGCCAGTAGTCCCCGGACCCTGGGTAACTACGAGCAGTACTTC. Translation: CASSPRTLGNYEQYF.

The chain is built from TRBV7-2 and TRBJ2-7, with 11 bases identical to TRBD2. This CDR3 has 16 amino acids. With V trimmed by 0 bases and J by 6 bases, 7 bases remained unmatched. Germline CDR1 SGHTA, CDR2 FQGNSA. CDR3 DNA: TGTGCCAGCAGCTTAGCAACCGGGACTAGCGGTGTCGAGCAGTACTTC. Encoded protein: CASSLATGTSGVEQYF.

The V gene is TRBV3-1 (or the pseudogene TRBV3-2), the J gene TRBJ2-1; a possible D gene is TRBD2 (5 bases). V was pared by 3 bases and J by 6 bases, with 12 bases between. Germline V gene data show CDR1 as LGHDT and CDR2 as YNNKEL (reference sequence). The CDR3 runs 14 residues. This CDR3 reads CASSHSGGSNEQFF. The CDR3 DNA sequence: TGTGCCAGCAGCCACTCTGGAGGATCCAATGAGCAGTTCTTC.

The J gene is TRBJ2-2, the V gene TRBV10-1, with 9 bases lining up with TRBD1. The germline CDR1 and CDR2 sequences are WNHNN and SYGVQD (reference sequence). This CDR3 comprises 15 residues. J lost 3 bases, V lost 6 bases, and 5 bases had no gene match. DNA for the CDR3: TGCGCCAGCAGAGAGACAGGGGGAGACACCGGGGAGCTGTTTTTT. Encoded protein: CASRETGGDTGELFF.

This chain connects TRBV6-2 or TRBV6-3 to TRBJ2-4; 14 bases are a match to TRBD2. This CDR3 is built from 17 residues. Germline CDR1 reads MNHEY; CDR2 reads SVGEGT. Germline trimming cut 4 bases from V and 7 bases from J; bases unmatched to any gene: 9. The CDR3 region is CASSSYRLAGGRNIQYF. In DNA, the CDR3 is TGTGCCAGCAGTTCCTACCGACTAGCGGGAGGGCGGAACATTCAGTACTTC.

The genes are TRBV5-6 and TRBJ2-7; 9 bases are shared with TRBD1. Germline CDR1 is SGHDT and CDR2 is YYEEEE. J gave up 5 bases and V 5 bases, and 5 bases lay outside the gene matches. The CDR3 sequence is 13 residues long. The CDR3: CASRRTGVHEQYF. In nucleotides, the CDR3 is TGTGCCAGCAGAAGGACAGGGGTCCACGAGCAGTACTTC.

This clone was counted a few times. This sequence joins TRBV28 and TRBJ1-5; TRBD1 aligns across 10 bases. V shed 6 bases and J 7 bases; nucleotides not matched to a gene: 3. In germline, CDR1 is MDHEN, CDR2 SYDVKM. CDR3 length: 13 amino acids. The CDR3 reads CASRGQGGQPQHF. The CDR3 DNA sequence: TGTGCCAGCAGAGGACAGGGGGGACAGCCCCAGCATTTT.

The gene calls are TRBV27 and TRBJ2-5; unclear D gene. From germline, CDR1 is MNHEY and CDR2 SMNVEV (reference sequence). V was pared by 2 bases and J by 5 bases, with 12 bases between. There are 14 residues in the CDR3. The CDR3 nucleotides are TGTGCCAGCAGTTTAGCAGCCAGTCAGGAGACCCAGTACTTC. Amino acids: CASSLAASQETQYF.

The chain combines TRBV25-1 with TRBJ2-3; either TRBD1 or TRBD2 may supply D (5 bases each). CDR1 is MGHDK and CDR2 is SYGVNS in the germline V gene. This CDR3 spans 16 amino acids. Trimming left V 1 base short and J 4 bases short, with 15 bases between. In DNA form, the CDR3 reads TGTGCCAGCAGTGAATGGCGTCAGGGAGTTTCAGATACGCAGTATTTT. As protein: CASSEWRQGVSDTQYF.

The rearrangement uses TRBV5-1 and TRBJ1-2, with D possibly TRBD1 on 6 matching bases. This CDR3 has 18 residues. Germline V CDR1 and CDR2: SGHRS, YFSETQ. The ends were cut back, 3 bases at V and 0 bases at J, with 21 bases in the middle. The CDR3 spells CASSYLWGQGGTNYGYTF. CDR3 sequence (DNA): TGCGCCAGCAGCTACTTATGGGGGCAAGGCGGTACTAACTATGGCTACACCTTC.

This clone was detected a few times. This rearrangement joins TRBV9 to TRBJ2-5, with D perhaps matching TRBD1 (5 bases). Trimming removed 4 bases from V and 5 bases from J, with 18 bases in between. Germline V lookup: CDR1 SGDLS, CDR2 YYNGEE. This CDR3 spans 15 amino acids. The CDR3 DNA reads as TGTGCCAGCAGCACAGGCCCGACACAGGCGGAGACCCAGTACTTC. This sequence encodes CASSTGPTQAETQYF.